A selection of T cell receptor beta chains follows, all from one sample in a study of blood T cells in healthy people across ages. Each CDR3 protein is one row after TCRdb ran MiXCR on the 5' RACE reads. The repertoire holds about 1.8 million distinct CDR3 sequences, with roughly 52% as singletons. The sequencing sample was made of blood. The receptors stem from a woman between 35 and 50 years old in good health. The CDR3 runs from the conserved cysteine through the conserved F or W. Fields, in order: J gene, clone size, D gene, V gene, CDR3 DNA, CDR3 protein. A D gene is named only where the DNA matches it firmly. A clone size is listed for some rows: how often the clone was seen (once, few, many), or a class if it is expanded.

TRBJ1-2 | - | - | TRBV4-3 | TGCGCCAGCAGCCAGGGATCCTACTATGGCTACACCTTC | CASSQGSYYGYTF
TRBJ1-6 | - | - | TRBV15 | TGTGCCACCACCGAAGGGAATTCACCCCTCCACTTT | CATTEGNSPLHF
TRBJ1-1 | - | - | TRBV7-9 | TGTGCCAGCAGCTTAGATCCTCGCACTGAAGCTTTCTTT | CASSLDPRTEAFF
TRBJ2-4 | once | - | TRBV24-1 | TGTGCCACCAGTGAGTCCAGTGGGGACAAAAACATTCAGTACTTC | CATSESSGDKNIQYF
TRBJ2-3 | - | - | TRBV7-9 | TGTGCCAGCAGCTCCCTGGGGACGCCCGCGGCAGATACGCAGTATTTT | CASSSLGTPAADTQYF
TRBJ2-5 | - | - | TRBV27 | TGTGCCAGCAGCATGACCCGGAGGGAGACCCAGTACTTC | CASSMTRRETQYF
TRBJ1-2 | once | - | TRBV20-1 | TGCAGTGCTCCGGGACGCGGTAACTATGGCTACACCTTC | CSAPGRGNYGYTF
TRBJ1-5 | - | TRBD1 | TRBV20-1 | TGCAGTGCAAGGACAGGGCTTCTTAATCAGCCCCAGCATTTT | CSARTGLLNQPQHF
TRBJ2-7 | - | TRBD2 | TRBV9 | TGTGCCAGCAGCGTTACCGCCGGGACTAGCGGGACCTACGAGCAGTACTTC | CASSVTAGTSGTYEQYF
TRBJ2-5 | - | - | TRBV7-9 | TGTGCCAGCACCCTATCGGGGTCCCCTCGGGAGACCCAGTACTTC | CASTLSGSPRETQYF
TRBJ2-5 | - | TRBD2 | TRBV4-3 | TGCGCCAGCAGCCAAGAAGCTTTGGCGGGGGGCCTGGAGACCCAGTACTTC | CASSQEALAGGLETQYF
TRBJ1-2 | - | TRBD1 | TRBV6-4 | TGTGCCAGCAGTGAGGGGACAGGGAGCCCCTATGGCTACACCTTC | CASSEGTGSPYGYTF
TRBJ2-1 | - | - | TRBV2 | TGTGCCAGCAGTGCTAACGTTGAGCAGTTCTTC | CASSANVEQFF
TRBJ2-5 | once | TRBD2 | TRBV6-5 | TGTGCCAGCAAGTCTAGCGGGGGGGCCCAAGAGACCCAGTACTTC | CASKSSGGAQETQYF
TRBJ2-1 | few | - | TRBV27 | TGTGCCAGCAGTCAACACCCGACTAGGCCCCAGTTCTTC | CASSQHPTRPQFF
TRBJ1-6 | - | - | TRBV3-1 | TGTGCCAGCAGCCAAGGGGTGCGGCGGTATTCACCCCTCCACTTT | CASSQGVRRYSPLHF
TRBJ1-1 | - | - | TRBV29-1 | TGCAGCGTTGAAAAGGCGGTGAACACTGAAGCTTTCTTT | CSVEKAVNTEAFF
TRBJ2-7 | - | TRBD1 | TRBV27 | TGTGCCAGCAGTTTCCGCCCAGGGGGTTCCTACGAGCAGTACTTC | CASSFRPGGSYEQYF
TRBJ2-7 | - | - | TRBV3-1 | TGTGCCAGCAGCCTTAGTCTGATAAGCTCCTACGAGCAGTACTTC | CASSLSLISSYEQYF
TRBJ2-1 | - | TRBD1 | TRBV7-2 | TGTGCCAGCAGCCAACAGGGTTGGGACAGACTATACAATGAGCAGTTCTTC | CASSQQGWDRLYNEQFF
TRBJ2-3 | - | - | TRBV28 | TGTGCCAGCAGTTTGGGTACAGGGACTAGCACAGATACGCAGTATTTT | CASSLGTGTSTDTQYF
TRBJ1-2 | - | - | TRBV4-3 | TGCGCCAGCAGCCAAAACTCAGGGAATTACTATGGCTACACCTTC | CASSQNSGNYYGYTF
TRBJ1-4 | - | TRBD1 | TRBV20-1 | TGCAGTGCCGATAGATACAGGGGGATAGCAACTAATGAAAAACTGTTTTTT | CSADRYRGIATNEKLFF
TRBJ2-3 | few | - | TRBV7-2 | TGTGCCAGCAGCTTAAGGATCACTAGCACAGATACGCAGTATTTT | CASSLRITSTDTQYF